This entry lists 29 T cell receptor beta chains sequenced from one sample in a study of metastatic and nonmetastatic thyroid tumors. Thyroid surgery was preceded by no treatment in any patient. Using MiXCR, TCRdb re-called clones from the PCR reads. The data contain about 16,000 clones, about 12% of them seen just once; the ten biggest clones take up approximately 15%. Sequenced: tumor tissue. Receptors originate from a female donor with papillary thyroid cancer or a benign thyroid nodule (not recorded which). Some clones in this sample may be carry-over from other donors' samples.

This clone counts as medium-sized. The rearrangement joins TRBV27 to TRBJ2-7, with TRBD1 matching over 8 bases. The J segment lost 4 bases and the V segment lost 6 bases, leaving 8 bases of the junction unmatched. Germline V gene data show CDR1 as MNHEY and CDR2 as SMNVEV (reference sequence). The CDR3 has 14 amino acids. DNA of the CDR3: TGTGCCAGCAGGCGACAGGGACAGGAGTACGAGCAGTACTTC. It translates to CASRRQGQEYEQYF.

This clone was counted only a few times. A read error may explain this, as a much larger clone is one base away. V is TRBV19 and J is TRBJ1-2, with 7 bases that match TRBD1. CDR1 is LNHDA and CDR2 is SQIVND in the germline V gene (reference sequence). The junction had 5 bases not matched to a gene; V was cut back by 7 bases and J by 0 bases. CDR3 size: 14 residues. The CDR3 loop is CASTQTGPNYGYTF. CDR3 DNA sequence: TGTGCCAGTACCCAGACAGGGCCTAACTATGGCTACACCTTC.

This clone was observed at least ten times. The chain employs TRBV6-2 or TRBV6-3 and TRBJ2-3; possible D gene TRBD2, 7 bases. CDR3 size: 15 residues. Germline V lookup: CDR1 MNHEY, CDR2 SVGEGT. V lost 1 base and J lost 5, with 13 bases in between. The CDR3 protein is CASSYWGGAQDTQYF. CDR3 DNA sequence: TGTGCCAGCAGTTACTGGGGGGGGGCCCAAGATACGCAGTATTTT.

At least ten counts were recorded for this clone. The chain uses TRBV2 and TRBJ2-3, with D tentatively TRBD1 (6 bases). Trimming left V 5 bases short and J 0 bases short, with 15 bases between. Per the germline V gene, CDR1 is SNHLY and CDR2 is FYNNEI. This CDR3 contains 16 residues. DNA of the CDR3: TGTGCCAGCAGTTCCCAGGGGACCCCAAGCACAGATACGCAGTATTTT. Translated, it gives CASSSQGTPSTDTQYF.

This clone was seen repeatedly, ten times or more. The chain joins TRBV11-2 to TRBJ1-2, with no clear D. CDR3 length: 14 residues. Trimming pared 1 base from V and 3 bases from J, leaving 9 bases between. Germline assignment: CDR1 SGHAT and CDR2 FQNNGV. In nucleotides, the CDR3 is TGTGCCAGCAGCTTAGCCGGGGTGTACTATGGCTACACCTTC. It is translated as CASSLAGVYYGYTF.

The table lists this clone with many counts. The V call is TRBV3-1, the J call TRBJ2-7, with D tentatively TRBD1 (6 bases). V lost 6 bases and J lost 4, with 28 bases in between. CDR3 size: 18 residues. Per the germline V gene, CDR1 is LGHDT and CDR2 is YNNKEL (reference sequence). The CDR3 DNA reads as TGTGCCAGCAGTCTTTTCCCCCCGGGACACCCAAAGGGATACGAGCAGTACTTC. Protein sequence: CASSLFPPGHPKGYEQYF.

In regard to this clone: A much larger clone lies a single base off, so this may be a read error. Distinct nucleotide sequences in the sample also encode this CDR3. The rearrangement uses TRBV20-1 and TRBJ1-5; D remains unclear. Germline CDR1 DFQATT, CDR2 SNEGSKA (reference sequence). CDR3 size: 12 residues. CDR3 bases: TGCAGCGCCGGACTGCCCAATCAGCCCCAGCATTTT. This codes for CSAGLPNQPQHF.

There are many counts of this clone. V is TRBV5-1 and J is TRBJ2-1; 9 nucleotides line up with TRBD1. V dropped 7 bases and J dropped 8; count of bases not matched to a gene: 16. The CDR3 sequence is 16 residues long. Germline V gene lookup returns CDR1 SGHRS and CDR2 YFSETQ. Here the CDR3 reads CASGFGTTGGGDEQFF. DNA of the CDR3: TGCGCCAGCGGATTTGGGACGACAGGGGGAGGCGATGAGCAGTTCTTC.

As regards this clone: This CDR3 is also generated by other DNA sequences in the sample. The chain recombines TRBV5-6 with TRBJ2-3; 9 bases agree with TRBD1. V shed 1 base and J 3 bases; nucleotides not matched to a gene: 21. The germline V gene has CDR1 SGHDT and CDR2 YYEEEE. The CDR3 extends over 21 amino acids. The CDR3 DNA is TGTGCCAGCAGCTTGATGCCTCCTCGACATGGACAGGGGTTCGGTACAGATACGCAGTATTTT. This gives the protein CASSLMPPRHGQGFGTDTQYF.

This clone was seen many times. V gene TRBV6-5 combines with J gene TRBJ2-3, with 7 bases fitting TRBD1. The CDR3 consists of 16 residues. Losses at the gene ends were 2 bases for V and 0 bases for J; bases not matched to a gene: 5. Germline V gene sequence: CDR1 MNHEY, CDR2 SVGAGI. CDR3 loop: CASSYQTGISTDTQYF. CDR3 coding DNA: TGTGCCAGCAGTTACCAGACAGGGATAAGCACAGATACGCAGTATTTT.

This clone came up many times. V and J are TRBV10-3 and TRBJ2-3; D remains ambiguous. Deletions cut 2 bases from V and 3 bases from J, with 12 bases between. The CDR3 consists of 15 residues. Germline V gene lookup returns CDR1 ENHRY and CDR2 SYGVKD. The CDR3 protein is CAISETGPGTDTQYF. In DNA, the CDR3 is TGTGCCATCAGTGAGACGGGTCCTGGGACAGATACGCAGTATTTT.

Ten or more counts support this clone. V usage is TRBV10-3 and J usage is TRBJ2-3, with 9 positions matching TRBD1. After removal of 3 bases from V and 3 bases from J, the junction contained 1 base not matched to a gene. CDR1 and CDR2 from the germline V gene are ENHRY and SYGVKD. This CDR3 spans 14 amino acids. The CDR3 reads CAISEGTGTDTQYF. Written as DNA, the CDR3 is TGTGCCATCAGTGAAGGGACAGGGACAGATACGCAGTATTTT.

By sample fraction, this clone is medium-sized. V gene TRBV7-9 combines with J gene TRBJ1-4; the D gene is possibly TRBD1 (5 bases). V gave up 5 bases and J gave up 5 bases, with 6 bases separating them. Germline assignment: CDR1 SEHNR and CDR2 FQNEAQ (reference sequence). This CDR3 region has 12 residues. Written as DNA, the CDR3 is TGTGCCAGCAGCCGGGGGAATGAAAAACTGTTTTTT. It yields the protein CASSRGNEKLFF. Supplemented by reference TRBV7-9 and TRBJ1-4, the full variable domain reads DTGVSQNPRHKITKRGQNVTFRCDPISEHNRLYWYRQTLGQGPEFLTYFQNEAQLEKSRLLSDRFSAERPKGSFSTLEIQRTEQGDSAMYLCASSRGNEKLFFGSGTQLSVL.

The table lists this clone with many counts. The chain links TRBV7-6 to TRBJ2-7; D is possibly TRBD2 (6 bases). Germline CDR1 reads SGHVS; CDR2 reads FNYEAQ. The V gene lost 2 bases and the J gene lost 1 base, with 15 bases spanning the gap. CDR3 size: 16 residues. The CDR3 region has the DNA TGTGCCAGCAGCTTAAACCCGGACGGAGGGTCCTACGAGCAGTACTTC. Protein product: CASSLNPDGGSYEQYF.

This clone was picked up many times. This chain links TRBV7-9 with TRBJ1-2; TRBD1 is a possible D gene (5 bases). V lost 6 bases to trimming and J lost 8 bases, with 19 bases between them. There are 14 residues in the CDR3. Per the germline V gene, CDR1 is SEHNR and CDR2 is FQNEAQ (reference sequence). The CDR3 loop reads CASRQTWDYSGYTF. DNA for the CDR3: TGTGCCAGCAGACAAACGTGGGACTACTCCGGCTACACCTTC.

On this clone: A read error is possible here, since a much larger clone lies one base away. The chain uses TRBV10-2 and TRBJ2-3; 11 nucleotides line up with TRBD2. CDR1 is WSHSY, CDR2 SAAADI, per germline. The CDR3 has 17 amino acids. This CDR3 is CTSSTRTSGSSVDTQYF. CDR3 DNA sequence: TGCACCAGCAGCACTCGCACTAGCGGGAGCTCGGTAGATACGCAGTATTTT.

By share, this clone ranks as medium-sized (0.01 to 0.1%). The chain employs TRBV11-2 and TRBJ1-1; the D is unclear. The CDR3 spans 16 residues. CDR1 is SGHAT and CDR2 is FQNNGV in the germline V gene. With 0 bases removed from V and 7 bases from J, the gap between germline ends came to 18 bases. CDR3 in DNA: TGTGCCAGCAGCTTAGATCGCCTAGAGGGCGGGCGTGAAGCTTTCTTT. It is translated as CASSLDRLEGGREAFF.

This clone was observed many times. The chain recombines TRBV4-3 with TRBJ1-1, with TRBD1 identical over 7 bases. Looked up from germline, CDR1 is LGHNA and CDR2 is YSLEER. V lost 4 bases to trimming and J lost 1 base; unmatched junction nucleotides: 0. The CDR3 contains 13 residues. The CDR3 nucleotides are TGCGCCAGCAGCCGGGACAGGAACACTGAAGCTTTCTTT. It yields the protein CASSRDRNTEAFF.

Ten or more counts support this clone. The V call is TRBV2, the J call TRBJ2-7, with D tentatively TRBD2 (5 bases). The ends were cut back, 8 bases at V and 1 base at J, with 12 bases in the middle. This CDR3 is built from 13 residues. Germline V gives CDR1 SNHLY, CDR2 FYNNEI. This CDR3 is CASLHGGSYEQYF. CDR3 in DNA: TGTGCCAGCCTGCATGGCGGGTCCTACGAGCAGTACTTC.

The rearrangement joins TRBV2 to TRBJ2-1; D is unclear. The CDR3 spans 15 residues. Germline V gene lookup returns CDR1 SNHLY and CDR2 FYNNEI. V was pared by 7 bases and J by 0 bases, with 13 bases between. The CDR3: CASKIPEGSYNEQFF. DNA of the CDR3: TGTGCCAGCAAAATCCCGGAAGGCTCCTACAATGAGCAGTTCTTC. Combining the CDR3 with reference TRBV2 and TRBJ2-1 gives the whole variable domain EPEVTQTPSHQVTQMGQEVILRCVPISNHLYFYWYRQILGQKVEFLVSFYNNEISEKSEIFDDQFSVERPDGSNFTLKIRSTKLEDSAMYFCASKIPEGSYNEQFFGPGTRLTVL.

The chain uses TRBV3-1 and TRBJ2-3, with 8 bases aligning to TRBD2. CDR3 size: 13 residues. J was trimmed by 5 bases and V by 4 bases; bases with no gene match: 2. The V gene's germline CDR1 is LGHDT and CDR2 YNNKEL (reference sequence). CDR3 loop: CASSRLAGDTQYF. CDR3 sequence (DNA): TGTGCCAGCAGCCGGCTAGCGGGAGATACGCAGTATTTT.

This clone was found many times. V is TRBV6-1 and J is TRBJ1-5; D unclear. Trimming took 6 bases from V and 2 from J, leaving 11 bases between them. The CDR3 spans 14 residues. In germline, CDR1 is MNHNS, CDR2 SASEGT. CDR3 residues: CASSLEVGNQPQHF. In DNA form, the CDR3 reads TGTGCCAGCAGCCTCGAGGTTGGCAATCAGCCCCAGCATTTT.

Points on this clone: It may be a read error: a sequence one base away is much more abundant. The chain links TRBV4-1 to TRBJ2-3, with unresolved D. V was cut by 7 bases and J by 0 bases, with 11 bases left in between. The CDR3 loop spans 14 amino acids. Germline CDR1 and CDR2: MGHRA and YSYEKL. The CDR3 coding sequence is TGCGCCAGCATCCCCCAACTTAGCACAGATACGCAGTATTTT. This codes for CASIPQLSTDTQYF.

This clone was observed at least ten times. The CDR3 nucleotides read TGTGCCAGCAGCTCCAGAGGGGATTATGAGCAGTTCTTC. Amino acids: CASSSRGDYEQFF. This rearrangement joins TRBV5-4 to TRBJ2-1; D is perhaps TRBD1 or TRBD2 (5 bases each). This CDR3 contains 13 residues. V was clipped by 3 bases and J by 8 bases, with 12 bases between them. Germline CDR1 reads SGHNT; CDR2 reads YYREEE (reference sequence).

This clone counts as medium-sized. This chain links TRBV5-6 with TRBJ2-1; no definite D call. This CDR3 is built from 12 residues. Per the germline V gene, CDR1 is SGHDT and CDR2 is YYEEEE. V was clipped by 3 bases and J by 3 bases, with 4 bases between them. DNA for the CDR3: TGTGCCAGCAGCTCGGACTACAATGAGCAGTTCTTC. Translated: CASSSDYNEQFF.

In the case of this clone: One junction end does not reproduce the germline sequence, and a read error may be involved. In DNA, the CDR3 is TGTGCCAACAGCTTGGGCAGGGTTGGAAACACCATATATTTT. Amino acid sequence: CANSLGRVGNTIYF. The chain recombines TRBV5-6 with TRBJ1-3; a possible D gene is TRBD1 (5 bases). This CDR3 spans 14 amino acids. CDR1 and CDR2 from the germline V gene are SGHDT and YYEEEE. Full variable domain (outside the CDR3, taken from reference TRBV5-6 and TRBJ1-3): DAGVTQSPTHLIKTRGQQVTLRCSPKSGHDTVSWYQQALGQGPQFIFQYYEEEERQRGNFPDRFSGHQFPNYSSELNVNALLLGDSALYLCANSLGRVGNTIYFGEGSWLTVV.

This clone was found a few times. This sequence joins TRBV6-2 or TRBV6-3 and TRBJ1-5; 9 positions agree with TRBD1. V lost 4 bases to trimming and J lost 4 bases; unmatched junction nucleotides: 5. Germline V gene sequence: CDR1 MNHEY, CDR2 SVGEGT. The CDR3 has 15 residues. The CDR3 nucleotides are TGTGCCAGCAGTTGGGACAGGGCAGGGAATCAGCCCCAGCATTTT. As protein: CASSWDRAGNQPQHF.

This clone was seen at least ten times. This rearrangement joins TRBV28 to TRBJ1-2; 7 bases are shared with TRBD1. Per germline, CDR1 MDHEN and CDR2 SYDVKM. Germline trimming cut 2 bases from V and 4 bases from J; bases unmatched to any gene: 13. This CDR3 has 17 residues. The DNA of the CDR3 is TGTGCCAGCAGTTTACCCCTATGGACAGGATTTTTCTATGGCTACACCTTC. It codes for CASSLPLWTGFFYGYTF.

This clone was counted at least ten times. The CDR3: CASSSQANTGELFF. CDR3 nucleotides: TGTGCCAGTAGTTCACAGGCGAACACCGGGGAGCTGTTTTTT. The rearrangement uses TRBV19 and TRBJ2-2; TRBD1 might be the D (5 bases). The CDR3 runs to 14 residues. CDR1 and CDR2 from the germline V gene are LNHDA and SQIVND (reference sequence). V gave up 5 bases and J gave up 0 bases, with 7 bases separating them.